This TCR beta chain appears in the sequencing data of a study of identical twins. This clonotype was observed a handful of times. Trimming shortened V by 3 bases and J by 7 bases, and 10 bases separated the two germline ends. The CDR3 loop spans 13 amino acids. It was template switching that added a universal primer site, and there were unique molecular identifiers on the cDNA. TCRdb reanalysed the 5' RACE reads using MiXCR and keeps one entry per CDR3 protein. The sample lists around 490,000 distinct CDR3 sequences, roughly 15% occurring once. These sequences were also reported in another study, on yellow fever vaccine responses in identical twins. This second report adds: Twins reportedly showed a vaccine T cell response that seemed partly convergent and partly personalized.

Specimen: CD4+ T cells sorted from blood. This TCR derives from a woman under 30 in good health. The chain couples TRBV12-3 or TRBV12-4 to TRBJ2-1, with D uncertain. CDR3 sequence (DNA): TGTGCCAGCAGTTTTCCCCTTTTGAATGAGCAGTTCTTC. This encodes CASSFPLLNEQFF.